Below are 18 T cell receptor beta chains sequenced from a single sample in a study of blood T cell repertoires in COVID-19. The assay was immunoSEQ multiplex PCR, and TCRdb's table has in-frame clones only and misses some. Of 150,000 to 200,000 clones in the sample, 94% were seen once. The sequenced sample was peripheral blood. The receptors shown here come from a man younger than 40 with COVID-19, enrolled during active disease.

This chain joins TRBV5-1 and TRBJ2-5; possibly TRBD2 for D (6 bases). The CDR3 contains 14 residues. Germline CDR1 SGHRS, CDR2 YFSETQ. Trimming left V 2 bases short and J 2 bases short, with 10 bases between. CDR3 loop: CASSFSAGQETQYF. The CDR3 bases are TGCGCCAGCAGCTTCAGCGCGGGGCAAGAGACCCAGTACTTC.

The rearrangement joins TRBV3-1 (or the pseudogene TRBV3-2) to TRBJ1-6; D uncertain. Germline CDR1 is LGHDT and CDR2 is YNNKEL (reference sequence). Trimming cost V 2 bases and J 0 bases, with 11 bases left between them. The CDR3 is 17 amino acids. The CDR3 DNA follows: TGTGCCAGCAGCCAACTTGGAGTTAGCTCCTATAATTCACCCCTCCACTTT. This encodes CASSQLGVSSYNSPLHF.

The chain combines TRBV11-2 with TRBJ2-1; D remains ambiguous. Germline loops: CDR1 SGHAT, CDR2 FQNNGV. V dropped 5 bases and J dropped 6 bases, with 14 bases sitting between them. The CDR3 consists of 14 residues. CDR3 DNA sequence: TGTGCCAGCAGCCTTTCTGGGCCACTCAATGAGCAGTTCTTC. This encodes CASSLSGPLNEQFF.

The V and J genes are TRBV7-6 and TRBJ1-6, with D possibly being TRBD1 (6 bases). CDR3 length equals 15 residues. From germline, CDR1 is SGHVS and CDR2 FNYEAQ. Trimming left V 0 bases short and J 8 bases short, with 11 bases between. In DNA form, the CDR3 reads TGTGCCAGCAGCTTAGCAGCGACAGGCGATTCACCCCTCCACTTT. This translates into CASSLAATGDSPLHF.

The CDR3 region is CASSTRTGGSRGTEAFF. Written as DNA, the CDR3 is TGCGCCAGCAGCACCAGGACAGGGGGCTCTAGGGGTACTGAAGCTTTCTTT. The chain couples TRBV5-1 to TRBJ1-1, with 11 nucleotides matching TRBD1. Germline-derived CDR1 and CDR2 are SGHRS and YFSETQ. This CDR3 is 17 amino acids long. The J segment lost 5 bases and the V segment lost 4 bases, leaving 13 bases of the junction unmatched.

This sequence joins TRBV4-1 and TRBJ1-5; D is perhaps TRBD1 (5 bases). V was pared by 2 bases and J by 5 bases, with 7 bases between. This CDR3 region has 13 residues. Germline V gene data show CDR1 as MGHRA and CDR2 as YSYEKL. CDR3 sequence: CASSQQQDQPQHF. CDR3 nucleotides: TGCGCCAGCAGCCAACAACAGGATCAGCCCCAGCATTTT.

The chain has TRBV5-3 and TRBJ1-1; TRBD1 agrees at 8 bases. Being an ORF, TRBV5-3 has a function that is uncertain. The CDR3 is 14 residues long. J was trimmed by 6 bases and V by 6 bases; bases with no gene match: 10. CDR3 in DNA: TGTGCCAGAAACGGGGAATGCAGGGGGCCTGAAGCTTTCTTT. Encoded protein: CARNGECRGPEAFF.

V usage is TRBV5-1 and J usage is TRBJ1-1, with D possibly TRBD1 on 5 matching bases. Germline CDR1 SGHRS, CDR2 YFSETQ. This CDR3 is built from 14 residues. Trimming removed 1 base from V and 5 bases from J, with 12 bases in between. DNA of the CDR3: TGCGCCAGCAGCTTGTCGGGGGTGGTAACTGAAGCTTTCTTT. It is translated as CASSLSGVVTEAFF.

The CDR3 is CASSERWSGSYNSPLHF. As DNA, the CDR3 is TGTGCCAGCAGTGAAAGGTGGTCAGGCTCCTATAATTCACCCCTCCACTTT. This chain joins TRBV2 and TRBJ1-6; D unclear. There are 17 residues in the CDR3. Germline V CDR1 and CDR2: SNHLY, FYNNEI. The V end lost 2 bases, the J end lost 0 bases, and 11 bases lay between the germline ends.

The CDR3 bases are TGTGCCAGCAGTTACGCCTGGCGGGAAGGCTACACCTTC. It encodes CASSYAWREGYTF. The rearrangement joins TRBV6-5 to TRBJ1-2; D uncertain. The V gene lost 2 bases and the J gene lost 8 bases, with 12 bases spanning the gap. This CDR3 comprises 13 residues. Germline CDR1 is MNHEY and CDR2 is SVGAGI.

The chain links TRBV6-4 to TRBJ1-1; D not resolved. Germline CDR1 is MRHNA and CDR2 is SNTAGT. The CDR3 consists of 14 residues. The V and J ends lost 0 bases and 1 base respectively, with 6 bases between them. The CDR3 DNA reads TGTGCCAGCAGTGACTCTTCCAGGAACACTGAAGCTTTCTTT. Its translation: CASSDSSRNTEAFF.

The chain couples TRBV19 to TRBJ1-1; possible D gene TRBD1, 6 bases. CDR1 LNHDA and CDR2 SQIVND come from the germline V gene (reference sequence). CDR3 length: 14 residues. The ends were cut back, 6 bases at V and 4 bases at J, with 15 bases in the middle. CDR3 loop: CASSTSGGFTEAFF. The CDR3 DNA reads TGTGCCAGTAGCACCTCTGGGGGCTTCACTGAAGCTTTCTTT. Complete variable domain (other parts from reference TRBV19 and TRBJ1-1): DGGITQSPKYLFRKEGQNVTLSCEQNLNHDAMYWYRQDPGQGLRLIYYSQIVNDFQKGDIAEGYSVSREKKESFPLTVTSAQKNPTAFYLCASSTSGGFTEAFFGQGTRLTVV.

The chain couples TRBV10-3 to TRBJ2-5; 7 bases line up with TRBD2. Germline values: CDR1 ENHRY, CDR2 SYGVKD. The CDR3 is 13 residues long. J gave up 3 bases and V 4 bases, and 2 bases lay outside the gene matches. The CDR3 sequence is CAISGTREETQYF. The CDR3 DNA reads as TGTGCCATCAGTGGGACTAGGGAAGAGACCCAGTACTTC.

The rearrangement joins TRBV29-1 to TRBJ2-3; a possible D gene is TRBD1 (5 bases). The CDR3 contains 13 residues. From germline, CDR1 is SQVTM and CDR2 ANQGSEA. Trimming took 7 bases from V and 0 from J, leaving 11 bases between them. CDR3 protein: CSARQSSTDTQYF. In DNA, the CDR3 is TGCAGCGCAAGACAGTCTAGCACAGATACGCAGTATTTT.

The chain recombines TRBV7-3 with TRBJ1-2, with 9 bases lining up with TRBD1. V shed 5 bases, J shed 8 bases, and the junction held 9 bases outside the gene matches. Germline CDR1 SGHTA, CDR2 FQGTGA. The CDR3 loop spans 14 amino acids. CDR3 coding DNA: TGTGCCAGCAGCCCGACAGGGGGTGGGGTGGGCTACACCTTC. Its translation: CASSPTGGGVGYTF.

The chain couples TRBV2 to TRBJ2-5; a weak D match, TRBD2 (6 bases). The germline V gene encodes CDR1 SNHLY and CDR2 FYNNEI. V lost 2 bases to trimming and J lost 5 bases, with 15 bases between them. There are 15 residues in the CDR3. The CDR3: CASSEWAGLQETQYF. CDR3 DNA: TGTGCCAGCAGTGAATGGGCGGGGCTCCAGGAGACCCAGTACTTC.

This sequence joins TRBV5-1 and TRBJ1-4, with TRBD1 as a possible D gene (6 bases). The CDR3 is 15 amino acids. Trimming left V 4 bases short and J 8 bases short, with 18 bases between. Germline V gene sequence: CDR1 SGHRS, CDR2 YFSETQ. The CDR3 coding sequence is TGCGCCAGCAGCCTGGGAGCAGGGGCTCGGGAAAAACTGTTTTTT. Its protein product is CASSLGAGAREKLFF.

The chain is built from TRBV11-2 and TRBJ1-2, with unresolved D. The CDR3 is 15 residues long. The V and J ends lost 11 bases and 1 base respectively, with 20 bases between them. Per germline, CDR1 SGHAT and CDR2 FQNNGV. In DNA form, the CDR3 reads TGTGCCTGCCGCGAGCTACGCCGGGTTAACTATGGCTACACCTTC. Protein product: CACRELRRVNYGYTF.